The T cell receptor (beta chain) described here comes from a study of shared clonotypes between healthy human individuals (dated by TCRdb to 2020 to 2022). With respect to the entire study: Two women and a few men aged 18 to 49 years were included in the cohort. For each donor, three plates each were used for CD4 naive and CD4 memory, two plates were used for CD8 naive, and one plate was used for CD8 memory. The study deeply sequenced blood TCR repertoires of about 5 healthy adults to estimate repertoire size and the extent of clonotype sharing between individuals. To increase sequencing depth and limit assay-specific biases, different laboratories used diverse techniques to prepare libraries and sequence TCR repertoires. Per donor, leukapheresis produced somewhere between about 0.9 and 9 billion PBMCs. Findings and caveats that apply to the study as a whole: Sampling was limited to blood, and TCR repertoires in tissue likely differ from TCR repertoires in blood. Sharing across several donors was observed for around 5% of naive CD4, 3.5% of naive CD8, roughly 2.4% of memory CD4, and about 0.39% of memory CD8 clonotypes. Pairwise subsampling led to the expectation that sequencing depth would affect the degree of clonotype sharing among donors. The small number of donors limited the genetic and exposure-history diversity represented. Compared with non-shared clonotypes, the clonotypes found in all four sorted-subset donors had higher generation probabilities. Naive subsets generally had larger estimated clonotype richness than memory subsets. Even with the large sequencing depth, rarefaction of the sorted-subset datasets indicated that sequencing was incomplete.

V was cut back by 5 bases and J by 0 bases, leaving a gap of 6 bases between them. The germline V gene (reference sequence) sets CDR1 to MNHNY and CDR2 to SVGAGI. Inclusive of the bounding cysteine and phenylalanine, the CDR3 is 13 residues long. The read is trimmed to its CDR3 DNA, 39 bases read in frame from base 1. Using the deep immunoSEQ assay, multiplex PCR amplified TCR CDR3 regions from genomic DNA. Genomic DNA extracted from each cell subset was distributed evenly over all wells of several immunoSEQ 96-well plates, and each plate served as one replicate. For sorted subsets, roughly 200 ng of genomic DNA, equivalent to about 30,000 T cell genomes, went into each replicate PCR. Purified libraries were quantified with a Qubit 3.0 fluorometer, sized on a Bioanalyzer 2100, and re-quantified with the KAPA Library Quantification kit. Each immunoSEQ 96-well plate was sequenced on its own single-read 150-cycle Illumina NextSeq 550 flow cell. Per the source publication's procedure: Because only junctional sequences without quality scores were contained in the immunoSEQ output, filtering matching that applied to full-length reads could not be performed. To assign V/J genes and CDR3, sequences were annotated against IMGT germline references using PyIR, a Python wrapper for IgBLAST v1.9. Reads with weak V/J assignments (E-value above 1e-6), missing CDR3, stop codons, out-of-frame junctions, or ambiguous translated residues were removed. V3J clonotypes were defined as sequences sharing the same inferred V gene, J gene, and CDR3 amino acid sequence. The percentage overlap between two repertoires was calculated by dividing the number of shared unique clonotypes by the size of the smaller repertoire. RTK rarefaction, the Chao1 estimator, and Recon v2.1 estimates of unobserved clonotypes were used to assess repertoire richness. For all TCRbeta clonotypes obtained by the gDNA method from four donors, generation probabilities were computed with OLGA. TCRdb took over this immuneACCESS table, retaining in-frame rearrangements with V and J assigned. Such tables are incomplete; in checked studies, under half of the missing clones stem from an unresolved V gene, and the remainder is unexplained. The DNA was the basis for D and trimming; V, J and clone size are from that table. Present in this sample are hundreds of thousands of clones, around 96% of which were seen just once. Of the sample, approximately 0.1% falls within the top ten clones.

CD8 naive samples consisted of CD45RO-negative cells that were positively selected for CCR7, yielding a CD45RA+CCR7+ population without TemRA cells. The donors were healthy, HIV-negative adults with no recently reported acute infections or vaccinations. Every donor was a Caucasian adult living in Nashville, Tennessee, USA. Blood was obtained by leukapheresis, after which PBMCs were separated by Ficoll-Histopaque density gradient centrifugation and cryopreserved in liquid nitrogen vapor phase. Analytical flow cytometry was used to check the purity and quantity of each magnetically sorted T cell population. Genomic DNA was isolated from every sorted fraction and measured by UV absorbance on a Nanodrop 2000c. Regarding this clone: Its antigen target is currently unknown. One base away there is no much larger clone; base qualities are not given.

The clonotype comes from a woman aged 25 to 39 in good health. This sequence uses TRBV6-6 and TRBJ2-3, with the D gene too uncertain to name. The sequencing sample was made of naive CD8+ T cells sorted from blood. Sample cell subset or site, as interpreted from the label and publication: CD45RA+CCR7+. The CDR3 region: CASSRTSTDTQYF. Here is the DNA: TGTGCCAGCAGTAGAACTAGCACAGATACGCAGTATTTT.